Below, 21 T cell receptor beta chains from the same sample are listed, as sequenced in a study of CD8 T cells in Susac syndrome (dated by TCRdb to the late 2010s). Library creation used the immunoSEQ multiplex PCR assay. RNA was extracted using the RNeasy kit, and about 0.45 to 1 ug of the RNA was reverse transcribed with random hexamers. In TCRdb, the public reads were trimmed at Q25 with fastp and aligned with MiXCR, with productive beta chains retained. Rows merge per CDR3 protein into single entries with the most common DNA and genes. In this sample the table shows about 190,000 distinct CDR3 sequences, approximately 95% of which occur a single time. Around 0.1% of the sample comes from the top ten. Sequencing input: CD4+ T cells from PBMCs. These receptors all stem from a human donor with Susac syndrome.

V gene TRBV27 combines with J gene TRBJ1-1; unclear D gene. CDR3 length equals 13 residues. Trimming took 2 bases from V and 1 from J, leaving 5 bases between them. Germline V gives CDR1 MNHEY, CDR2 SMNVEV (reference sequence). CDR3 protein: CASSLAANTEAFF. In DNA form, the CDR3 reads TGTGCCAGCAGTTTAGCGGCGAACACTGAAGCTTTCTTT.

The chain links TRBV28 to TRBJ2-5, with TRBD1 as a possible D gene (5 bases). CDR3 length: 13 amino acids. Germline CDR1 and CDR2: MDHEN and SYDVKM. The germline V and J ends were trimmed by 3 bases and 3 bases, with 8 bases remaining between them. CDR3 sequence: CASSLAGKETQYF. The CDR3 DNA reads as TGTGCCAGCAGTTTGGCAGGGAAAGAGACCCAGTACTTC.

V usage is TRBV3-1 and J usage is TRBJ1-2, with no clear D. The CDR3 sequence is 14 residues long. Germline CDR1 is LGHDT and CDR2 is YNNKEL (reference sequence). The ends were cut back, 0 bases at V and 5 bases at J, with 10 bases in the middle. CDR3 residues: CASSQDGSAYGYTF. CDR3 DNA sequence: TGTGCCAGCAGCCAAGACGGTTCTGCTTATGGCTACACCTTC.

The chain has TRBV30 and TRBJ1-5; D ambiguous. The CDR3 consists of 13 residues. Germline assignment: CDR1 GTSNPN and CDR2 SVGIG (reference sequence). V lost 3 bases and J 5 bases, leaving 11 bases between the germline ends. CDR3 protein: CAWSGEAYQPQHF. The DNA of the CDR3 is TGTGCCTGGAGCGGGGAAGCGTATCAGCCCCAGCATTTT.

The gene calls are TRBV28 and TRBJ2-3; 7 bases are shared with TRBD2. V dropped 6 bases and J dropped 0; count of bases not matched to a gene: 6. This CDR3 is 15 amino acids long. From germline, CDR1 is MDHEN and CDR2 SYDVKM. In DNA, the CDR3 is TGTGCCAGCAGCCTCCTGGGACTAAGCACAGATACGCAGTATTTT. Translation: CASSLLGLSTDTQYF.

The rearrangement links TRBV19 to TRBJ2-1; possibly TRBD2 for D (5 bases). V lost 5 bases, J lost 9 bases, and 14 bases lay in between. Germline loops: CDR1 LNHDA, CDR2 SQIVND (reference sequence). This CDR3 has 13 residues. CDR3 nucleotides: TGTGCCAGTAGTTCCCGAGAGGGTGGTGAGCAGTTCTTC. Protein: CASSSREGGEQFF. Full variable domain (remainder filled in from reference TRBV19 and TRBJ2-1): DGGITQSPKYLFRKEGQNVTLSCEQNLNHDAMYWYRQDPGQGLRLIYYSQIVNDFQKGDIAEGYSVSREKKESFPLTVTSAQKNPTAFYLCASSSREGGEQFFGPGTRLTVL.

The rearrangement joins TRBV15 to TRBJ1-2; possibly TRBD1 for D (6 bases). The CDR3 length is 15 residues. Per the germline V gene, CDR1 is LNHNV and CDR2 is YYDKDF (reference sequence). The ends were cut back, 5 bases at V and 4 bases at J, with 17 bases in the middle. The CDR3 reads CATSLLGAQGYGYTF. The CDR3 nucleotides are TGTGCCACCAGCTTGCTCGGCGCACAGGGCTATGGCTACACCTTC.

The CDR3, as DNA: TGTGCCAGCAGTTTTAACCCCGGCAGGGACATTGGCAATCAGCCCCAGCATTTT. Its protein is CASSFNPGRDIGNQPQHF. The V call is TRBV12-3 or TRBV12-4, the J call TRBJ1-5; perhaps TRBD1 as D (6 bases). This CDR3 spans 18 amino acids. Trimming stripped 3 bases from V and 2 bases from J, with 20 bases between.

In DNA, the CDR3 is TGTGCCTGGAGTGCCCGACAGGGACTTCAGCCCCAGCATTTT. Its protein product is CAWSARQGLQPQHF. This sequence joins TRBV30 and TRBJ1-5; TRBD1 matches 7 bases. The CDR3 runs to 14 residues. Trimming took 1 base from V and 6 from J; bases not matched to a gene: 6. Germline V gene sequence: CDR1 GTSNPN, CDR2 SVGIG (reference sequence). Full variable domain (missing parts from reference TRBV30 and TRBJ1-5): SQTIHQWPATLVQPVGSPLSLECTVEGTSNPNLYWYRQAAGRGLQLLFYSVGIGQISSEVPQNLSASRPQDRQFILSSKKLLLSDSGFYLCAWSARQGLQPQHFGDGTRLSIL.

The gene calls are TRBV20-1 and TRBJ2-1; 8 nucleotides agree with TRBD1. The ends lost 5 bases at V and 9 bases at J; junction bases unmatched: 9. The CDR3 loop spans 13 amino acids. Per germline, CDR1 DFQATT and CDR2 SNEGSKA (reference sequence). The CDR3 loop reads CSAPGQVLREQFF. CDR3 DNA: TGCAGTGCTCCGGGACAGGTCTTACGTGAGCAGTTCTTC.

The DNA of the CDR3 is TGCGCCAGCAGCTTGCCGACTTCTGAACAAGAGACCCAGTACTTC. Translation gives CASSLPTSEQETQYF. The rearrangement joins TRBV5-1 to TRBJ2-5; D call uncertain. The germline V and J ends were trimmed by 1 base and 2 bases, with 12 bases remaining between them. This CDR3 has 15 residues. From germline, CDR1 is SGHRS and CDR2 YFSETQ. Together with reference TRBV5-1 and TRBJ2-5, the CDR3 gives the full variable domain: KAGVTQTPRYLIKTRGQQVTLSCSPISGHRSVSWYQQTPGQGLQFLFEYFSETQRNKGNFPGRFSGRQFSNSRSEMNVSTLELGDSALYLCASSLPTSEQETQYFGPGTRLLVL.

The chain recombines TRBV30 with TRBJ1-2; 9 bases align to TRBD1. The germline V gene encodes CDR1 GTSNPN and CDR2 SVGIG (reference sequence). CDR3 length equals 15 residues. Losses at the gene ends were 2 bases for V and 3 bases for J; bases not matched to a gene: 7. The CDR3 DNA reads as TGTGCCTGGAGTAAGGACAGGGGATCGGACTATGGCTACACCTTC. Translating it yields CAWSKDRGSDYGYTF.

The chain employs TRBV11-2 and TRBJ2-4; the D is unclear. Germline-derived CDR1 and CDR2 are SGHAT and FQNNGV. V dropped 4 bases and J dropped 3 bases, with 4 bases sitting between them. The CDR3 spans 12 residues. CDR3 loop: CASSSYKNIQYF. The CDR3 region has the DNA TGTGCCAGCAGCTCCTACAAAAACATTCAGTACTTC. Full variable domain (outside the CDR3, taken from reference TRBV11-2 and TRBJ2-4): EAGVAQSPRYKIIEKRQSVAFWCNPISGHATLYWYQQILGQGPKLLIQFQNNGVVDDSQLPKDRFSAERLKGVDSTLKIQPAKLEDSAVYLCASSSYKNIQYFGAGTRLSVL.

The chain carries TRBV4-1 and TRBJ2-1; D is unresolved. This CDR3 contains 17 residues. Trimming left V 4 bases short and J 7 bases short, with 23 bases between. CDR1 is MGHRA and CDR2 is YSYEKL in the germline V gene. CDR3: CASSRDQIGLVGNEQFF. In DNA, the CDR3 is TGCGCCAGCAGCCGAGACCAGATCGGGCTAGTAGGGAATGAGCAGTTCTTC.

The rearrangement uses TRBV10-3 and TRBJ2-7, with TRBD1 matching 7 bases. The germline CDR1 and CDR2 sequences are ENHRY and SYGVKD. This CDR3 is built from 13 residues. J was trimmed by 3 bases and V by 7 bases; bases with no gene match: 6. The CDR3 reads CAITRGDSYEQYF. The CDR3 DNA reads as TGTGCCATCACCCGAGGGGACAGCTACGAGCAGTACTTC.

The chain carries TRBV9 and TRBJ1-3; no definite D call. Germline-derived CDR1 and CDR2 are SGDLS and YYNGEE. The CDR3 is 14 amino acids. V lost 0 bases and J lost 0, with 4 bases in between. The CDR3 region has the DNA TGTGCCAGCAGCGTAGCGAGCTCTGGAAACACCATATATTTT. Protein: CASSVASSGNTIYF.

V gene TRBV20-1 combines with J gene TRBJ2-5, with D possibly matching TRBD1 (5 bases). Germline-derived CDR1 and CDR2 are DFQATT and SNEGSKA (reference sequence). This CDR3 has 13 residues. V was shortened by 2 bases and J by 2 bases, with 9 bases between the two germline ends. Here the CDR3 reads CSARFRQQETQYF. CDR3 bases: TGCAGTGCTAGATTTAGACAGCAAGAGACCCAGTACTTC.

This clonotype was observed once. The chain carries TRBV5-4 and TRBJ2-3; 9 nucleotides align to TRBD2. The V gene's germline CDR1 is SGHNT and CDR2 YYREEE (reference sequence). The CDR3 is made up of 16 amino acids. After removal of 1 base from V and 3 bases from J, the junction contained 6 bases not matched to a gene. The CDR3 sequence is CASSLWRGGGTDTQYF. CDR3 coding DNA: TGTGCCAGCAGCTTGTGGCGGGGGGGCGGAACAGATACGCAGTATTTT.

In DNA form, the CDR3 reads TGTGCCAGCAGTTACATAGAGCCAGGGACCACAGATACGCAGTATTTT. Translated, it gives CASSYIEPGTTDTQYF. The chain carries TRBV6-6 and TRBJ2-3; D tentatively reads TRBD1 or TRBD2 (5 bases each). V shed 2 bases and J shed 2 bases, with 14 bases lying between them. The germline CDR1 and CDR2 sequences are MNHNY and SVGAGI (reference sequence). This CDR3 has 16 residues.

The V and J genes are TRBV7-8 and TRBJ2-7; D is unclear. The germline V gene encodes CDR1 SGHVS and CDR2 FQNEAQ. The CDR3 covers 14 residues. V was cut by 5 bases and J by 6 bases, with 17 bases left in between. The CDR3 protein is CASSLNWNLAEQYF. The CDR3 nucleotides are TGTGCCAGCAGCCTAAATTGGAATTTAGCCGAGCAGTACTTC.

In its sample, this clonotype was seen once. This chain links TRBV6-5 with TRBJ2-2; 8 bases align to TRBD1. The trim removed 6 bases at V and 7 bases at J, leaving 7 bases unmatched. In germline, CDR1 is MNHEY, CDR2 SVGAGI. This CDR3 comprises 14 residues. As DNA, the CDR3 is TGTGCCAGCAGGCAGGGGGCATTGGTCGGGGAGCTGTTTTTT. Amino acids: CASRQGALVGELFF.